This T cell receptor beta chain was observed in a study of cytomegalovirus exposure and HLA in healthy donors. Study-level information: An analysis done earlier identified more than 100 million unique TCR beta sequences from about 180 million T cells.

The PCR had 60 Vbeta and 13 Jbeta primers. Profiled with immunoSEQ multiplex PCR; TCRdb holds only in-frame clones, not every one. Of 150,000 to 200,000 clones listed, around 78% are singletons. Source material: PBMCs. This TCR derives from a woman between 35 and 50 years old in good health and CMV-seropositive.

Written as DNA, the CDR3 is TGTGCCAGCAGTTTAACCGGATCGGGGTACAATGAGCAGTTCTTC. It yields the protein CASSLTGSGYNEQFF. The V gene is TRBV27, the J gene TRBJ2-1; tentative D call: TRBD2 (5 bases). The V gene's germline CDR1 is MNHEY and CDR2 SMNVEV (reference sequence). This CDR3 has 15 residues. V lost 2 bases, J lost 4 bases, and 12 bases lay in between.